This T cell receptor beta chain was obtained from a study of Graves' ophthalmopathy and Graves' hyperthyroidism (dated by TCRdb to the late 2010s). With regard to the full study: Peripheral blood was collected at initial diagnosis, prior to any treatment. The study used TCR beta repertoire signatures to distinguish Graves' ophthalmopathy from Graves' hyperthyroidism and to predict progression to ophthalmopathy. In total, 120 to 150 blood samples were TCR-sequenced: 40 to 45 ophthalmopathy, some 75 hyperthyroidism and about 17 hyperthyroidism-to-ophthalmopathy patients. To explore V-J signatures that distinguish ophthalmopathy from hyperthyroidism, a discovery set of around 100 patients was enrolled, made up of more than 40 with ophthalmopathy and fewer than 60 with stable hyperthyroidism. An independent validation cohort comprised some 19 hyperthyroidism patients and roughly 15 patients who later progressed from hyperthyroidism to ophthalmopathy. In roughly 6 hyperthyroidism patients, T-cell repertoires of thyroid tissue and blood were compared. Following sampling, methimazole starting at 30 mg daily was administered to hyperthyroidism patients, and high-dose intravenous methylprednisolone was administered to ophthalmopathy patients.

For repertoire sequencing, TCR beta CDR3 regions were amplified from RNA transcripts. A first-round RT-PCR used HTBI primers with the Qiagen OneStep RT-PCR kit, followed by a second-round multiplex PCR, size selection and purification. Libraries were sequenced paired-end with 100 bp reads on an Illumina HiSeq2000. Regarding the original processing steps: SOAPnuke was used for read processing, and reads with adapters, uncalled bases, a mean Phred below 15, or no exact constant-primer or identifier match were discarded. High-quality paired reads were merged with COPE v1.2.5. Clonotypes were defined as unique nucleotide sequences and were aligned to IMGT TRB V, D and J references using MiTCR v1.1. The analysis was limited to V-J combinations with a frequency above 0.0001, which together covered approximately 99% of the repertoires. A TCR clonal expansion and chaos score per V-J combination was defined as the ratio of F50 clonal expansion to chaos observed in the TCRdist matrix. Welch's t-statistics and random forest were used to reduce the features to 10 to 15 V-J combinations, which were then used as input to a naive Bayes classifier. Thyroid-blood repertoire similarity was quantified with the Morisita-Horn index. TCRdb cleaned the public reads at Q25 with fastp, built clones with MiXCR and kept in-frame beta chains. Rows merge per CDR3 protein into single entries with the most common DNA and genes. TCRdb's processing, not the authors' own work, is the source of the V and J calls. The sample records 200,000 to 250,000 distinct CDR3 sequences, 45% to 55% of which are singletons. Roughly 50% of the sample is in the top ten clones.

Study-wide conclusions, independent of this receptor: In validation, the model predicted ophthalmopathy progression with more than 55% sensitivity and 72.22% specificity; more than ten predicted patients were CT-confirmed with GO in a median of approximately six months. The 13-signature model separated ophthalmopathy from stable hyperthyroidism with approximately 90% sensitivity and about 84% specificity in cross-validation, and 80%/75% in the test set. No statistical method was used to predetermine the sample size, and group allocation was not hidden from the investigators. Most of the expanded thyroid clonotypes with a frequency above 0.001 were also detected in blood, and it was suggested that the thyroid immune response may be reflected by blood repertoires.

The junction carries 2 bases between V and J, which are trimmed by 5 bases and 3 bases respectively. The germline V gene (reference sequence) gives CDR1 as DFQATT and CDR2 as SNEGSKA. Including cysteine and phenylalanine, the CDR3 has 9 amino acids. Only the CDR3 DNA stays, 27 bases, in frame from base 1. Points on this clonotype: The antigen it binds to is not known. This could be a read error, since a much larger clone is one nucleotide away.

Ophthalmopathy patients had moderately to severely active disease, Clinical Activity Score of at least 3, NOSPECS grade of at least 4, and disease duration under 3 months. Patients with other autoimmune diseases, uncontrolled infections, pregnancy or lactation were excluded from the study. Clinical symptoms, serum thyroxine, TRAb, thyroid ultrasound and orbital computed tomography formed the basis of the diagnosis. Using Ficoll-Paque density gradient centrifugation, PBMCs were isolated from less than 13 ml of fresh peripheral blood. Total RNA was extracted with Trizol reagent and quality-checked on an Agilent 2100 Bioanalyzer.

The TCR originated in an adult man with Graves' ophthalmopathy. The receptor chain draws on TRBV20-1 and TRBJ2-7; confidence is insufficient to name the D gene. Sequenced material: peripheral blood. CDR3 protein: CSAVYEQYF. The sequence in DNA is TGCAGTGCTGTCTACGAGCAGTACTTC.